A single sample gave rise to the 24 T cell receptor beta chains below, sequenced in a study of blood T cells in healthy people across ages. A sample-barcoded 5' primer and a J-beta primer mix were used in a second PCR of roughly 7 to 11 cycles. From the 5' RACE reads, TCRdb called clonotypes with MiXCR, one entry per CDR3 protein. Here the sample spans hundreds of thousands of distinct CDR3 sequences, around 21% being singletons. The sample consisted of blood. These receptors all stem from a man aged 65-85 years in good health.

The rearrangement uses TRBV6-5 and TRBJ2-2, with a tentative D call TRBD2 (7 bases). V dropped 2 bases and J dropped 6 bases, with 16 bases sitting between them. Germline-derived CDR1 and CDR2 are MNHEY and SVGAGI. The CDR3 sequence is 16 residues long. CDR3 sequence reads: CASSYPAGAGSGELFF. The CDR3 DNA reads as TGTGCCAGCAGTTACCCGGCGGGGGCAGGCTCCGGGGAGCTGTTTTTT.

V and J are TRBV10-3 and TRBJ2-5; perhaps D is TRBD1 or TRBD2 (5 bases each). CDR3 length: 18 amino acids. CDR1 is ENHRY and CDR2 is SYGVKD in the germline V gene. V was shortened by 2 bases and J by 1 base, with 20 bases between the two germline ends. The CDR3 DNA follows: TGTGCCATCAGTGAGCGGGTCCCCAGCGAGGGACCCCAAGAGACCCAGTACTTC. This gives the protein CAISERVPSEGPQETQYF.

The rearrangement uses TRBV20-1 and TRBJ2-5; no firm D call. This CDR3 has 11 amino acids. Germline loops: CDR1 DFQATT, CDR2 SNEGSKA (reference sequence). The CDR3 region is CSKWVQETQYF. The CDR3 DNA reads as TGCAGCAAGTGGGTCCAAGAGACCCAGTACTTC.

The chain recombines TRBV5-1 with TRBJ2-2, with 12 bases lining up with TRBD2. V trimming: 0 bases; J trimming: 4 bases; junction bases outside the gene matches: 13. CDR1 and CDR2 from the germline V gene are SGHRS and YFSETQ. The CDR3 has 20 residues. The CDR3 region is CASSLDSRRLAGDGTGELFF. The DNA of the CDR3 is TGCGCCAGCAGCTTGGATAGCAGGCGACTAGCGGGAGACGGCACCGGGGAGCTGTTTTTT.

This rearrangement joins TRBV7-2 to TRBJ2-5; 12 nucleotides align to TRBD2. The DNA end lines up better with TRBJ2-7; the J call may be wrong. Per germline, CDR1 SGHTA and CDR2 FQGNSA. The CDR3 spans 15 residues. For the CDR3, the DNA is TGTGCCAGCAGCGCCCGGACTAGCGGGGACTACGAGCAGTACTTC. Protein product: CASSARTSGDYEQYF.

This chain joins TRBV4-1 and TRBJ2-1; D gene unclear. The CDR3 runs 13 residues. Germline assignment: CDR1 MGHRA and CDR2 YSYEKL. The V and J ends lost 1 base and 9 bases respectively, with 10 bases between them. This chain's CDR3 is CASSQGYGFEQFF. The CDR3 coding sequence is TGCGCCAGCAGCCAAGGTTACGGGTTTGAGCAGTTCTTC.

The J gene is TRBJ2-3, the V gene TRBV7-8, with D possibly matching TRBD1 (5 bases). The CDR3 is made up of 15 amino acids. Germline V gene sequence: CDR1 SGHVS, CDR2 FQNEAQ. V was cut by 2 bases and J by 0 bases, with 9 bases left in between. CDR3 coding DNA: TGTGCCAGCAGCTTACAGGGCCAAAGCACAGATACGCAGTATTTT. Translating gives CASSLQGQSTDTQYF.

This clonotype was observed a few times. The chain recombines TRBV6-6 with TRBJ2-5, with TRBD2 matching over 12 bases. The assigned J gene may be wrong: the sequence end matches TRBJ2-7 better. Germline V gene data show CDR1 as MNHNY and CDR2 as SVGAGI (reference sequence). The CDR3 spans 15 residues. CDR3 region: CASRMTSGSSVEQYF. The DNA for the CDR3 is TGTGCCAGCAGGATGACTAGCGGGAGCTCCGTCGAGCAGTACTTC.

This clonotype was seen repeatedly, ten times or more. The CDR3 protein is CASRQDSYEQYF. The CDR3 DNA is TGTGCCAGCAGACAGGACTCTTACGAGCAGTACTTC. This rearrangement joins TRBV7-2 to TRBJ2-7, with D perhaps matching TRBD1 or TRBD2 (5 bases each). V gave up 6 bases and J gave up 4 bases, with 10 bases separating them. There are 12 residues in the CDR3. The germline CDR1 and CDR2 sequences are SGHTA and FQGNSA.

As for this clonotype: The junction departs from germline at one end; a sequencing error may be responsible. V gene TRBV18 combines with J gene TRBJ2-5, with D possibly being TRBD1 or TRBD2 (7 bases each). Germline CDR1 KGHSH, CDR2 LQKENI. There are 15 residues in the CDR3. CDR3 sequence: CASPPNTAGGGEQYF. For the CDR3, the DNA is TGTGCCAGCCCACCTAACACGGCAGGGGGGGGTGAGCAGTACTTC. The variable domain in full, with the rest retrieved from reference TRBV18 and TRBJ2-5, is NAGVMQNPRHLVRRRGQEARLRCSPMKGHSHVYWYRQLPEEGLKFMVYLQKENIIDESGMPKERFSAEFPKEGPSILRIQQVVRGDSAAYFCASPPNTAGGGEQYFGPGTRLLVL.

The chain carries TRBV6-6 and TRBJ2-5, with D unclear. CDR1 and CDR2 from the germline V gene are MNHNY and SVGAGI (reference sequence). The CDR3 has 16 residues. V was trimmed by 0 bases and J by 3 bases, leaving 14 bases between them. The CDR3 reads CASSYSKRQGKETQYF. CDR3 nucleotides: TGTGCCAGCAGTTACTCGAAAAGACAAGGAAAAGAGACCCAGTACTTC.

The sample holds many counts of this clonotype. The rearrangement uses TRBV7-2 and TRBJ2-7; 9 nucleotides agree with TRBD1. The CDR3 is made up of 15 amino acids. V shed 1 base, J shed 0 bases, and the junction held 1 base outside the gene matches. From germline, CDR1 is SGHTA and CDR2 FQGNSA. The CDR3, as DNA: TGTGCCAGCAGCTTAGGGGACAGGGTCTCCTACGAGCAGTACTTC. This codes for CASSLGDRVSYEQYF.

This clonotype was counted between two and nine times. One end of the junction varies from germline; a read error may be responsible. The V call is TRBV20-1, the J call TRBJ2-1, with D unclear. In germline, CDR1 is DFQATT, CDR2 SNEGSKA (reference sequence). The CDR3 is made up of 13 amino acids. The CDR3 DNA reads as TGCAGTGCTAGAGATATGGGCGAAGAGACCCAGCACTTC. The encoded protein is CSARDMGEETQHF.

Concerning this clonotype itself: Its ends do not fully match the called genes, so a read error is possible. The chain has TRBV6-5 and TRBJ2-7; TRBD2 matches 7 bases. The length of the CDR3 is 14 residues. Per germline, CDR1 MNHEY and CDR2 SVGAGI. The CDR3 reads CASSYSGGSYEKYF. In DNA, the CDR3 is TGTGCCAGCAGTTACTCGGGCGGGAGCTACGAGAAGTACTTC.

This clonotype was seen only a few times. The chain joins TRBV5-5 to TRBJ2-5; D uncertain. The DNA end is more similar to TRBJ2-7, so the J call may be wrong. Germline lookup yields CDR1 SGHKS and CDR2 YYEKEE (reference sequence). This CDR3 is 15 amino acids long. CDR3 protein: CASSLAPGHLSEQYF. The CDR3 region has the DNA TGTGCCAGCAGCTTGGCCCCGGGCCATTTAAGCGAGCAGTACTTC.

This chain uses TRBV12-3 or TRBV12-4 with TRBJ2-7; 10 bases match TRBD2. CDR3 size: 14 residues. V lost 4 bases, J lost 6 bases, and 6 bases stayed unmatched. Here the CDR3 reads CASSSGLAVSEQYF. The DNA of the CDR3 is TGTGCCAGCAGTTCTGGACTAGCGGTTTCCGAGCAGTACTTC.

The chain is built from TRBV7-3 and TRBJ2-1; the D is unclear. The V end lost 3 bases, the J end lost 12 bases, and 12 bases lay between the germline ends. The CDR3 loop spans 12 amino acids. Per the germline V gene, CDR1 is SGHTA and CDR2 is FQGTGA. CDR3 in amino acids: CASSFPLNRQFF. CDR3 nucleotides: TGTGCCAGCAGCTTCCCCCTTAATAGGCAGTTCTTC. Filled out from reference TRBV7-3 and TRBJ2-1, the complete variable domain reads GAGVSQTPSNKVTEKGKYVELRCDPISGHTALYWYRQSLGQGPEFLIYFQGTGAADDSGLPNDRFFAVRPEGSVSTLKIQRTERGDSAVYLCASSFPLNRQFFGPGTRLTVL.

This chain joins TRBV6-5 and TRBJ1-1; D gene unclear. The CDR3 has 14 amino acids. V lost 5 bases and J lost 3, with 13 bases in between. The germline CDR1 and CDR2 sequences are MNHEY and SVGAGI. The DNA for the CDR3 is TGTGCCAGCAGTCCCGGACGTGGGGACACTGAAGCTTTCTTT. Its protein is CASSPGRGDTEAFF.

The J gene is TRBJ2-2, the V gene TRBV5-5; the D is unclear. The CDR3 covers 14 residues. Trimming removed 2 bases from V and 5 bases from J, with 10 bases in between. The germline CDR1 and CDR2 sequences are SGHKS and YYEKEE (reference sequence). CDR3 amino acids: CASSFLQDTGELFF. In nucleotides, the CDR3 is TGTGCCAGCAGCTTCCTACAAGATACCGGGGAGCTGTTTTTT.

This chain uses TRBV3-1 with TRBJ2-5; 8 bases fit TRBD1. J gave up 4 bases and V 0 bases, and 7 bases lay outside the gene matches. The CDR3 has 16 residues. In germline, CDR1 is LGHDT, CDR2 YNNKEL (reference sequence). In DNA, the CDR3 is TGTGCCAGCAGCCAAGATCGGCGCAGGGGGCCAGAGACCCAGTACTTC. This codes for CASSQDRRRGPETQYF.

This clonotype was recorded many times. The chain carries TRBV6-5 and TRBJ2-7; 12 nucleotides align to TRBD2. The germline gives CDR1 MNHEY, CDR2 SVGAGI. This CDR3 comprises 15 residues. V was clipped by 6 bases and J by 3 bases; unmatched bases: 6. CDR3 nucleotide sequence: TGTGCCAGCAGATACGGGACTAGCGGGTTCTACGAGCAGTACTTC. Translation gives CASRYGTSGFYEQYF.

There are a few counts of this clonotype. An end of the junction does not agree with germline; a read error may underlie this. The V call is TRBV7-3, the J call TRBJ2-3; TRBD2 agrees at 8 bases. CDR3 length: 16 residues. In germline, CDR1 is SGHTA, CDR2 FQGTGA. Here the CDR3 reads CASSFVTGGPGDMQYF. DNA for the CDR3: TGTGCCAGCAGCTTCGTCACGGGAGGGCCCGGGGATATGCAGTATTTT.

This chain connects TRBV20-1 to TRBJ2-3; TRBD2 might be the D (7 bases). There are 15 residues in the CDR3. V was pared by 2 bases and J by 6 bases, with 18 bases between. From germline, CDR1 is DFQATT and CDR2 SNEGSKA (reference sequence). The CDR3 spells CSARWGGGAADTQYF. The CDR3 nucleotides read TGCAGTGCTAGATGGGGCGGGGGCGCCGCGGATACGCAGTATTTT.

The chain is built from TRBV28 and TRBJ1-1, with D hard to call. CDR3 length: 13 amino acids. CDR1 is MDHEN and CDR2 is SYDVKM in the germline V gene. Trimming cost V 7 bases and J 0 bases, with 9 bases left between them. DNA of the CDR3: TGTGCCAGCACGAACGGGTTGAACACTGAAGCTTTCTTT. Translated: CASTNGLNTEAFF.